Presented here are 5 T cell receptor beta chains from one specimen sequenced in a study of T cells expressing NK-cell markers. Each CDR3 protein gets one entry in TCRdb, which reprocessed the 5' RACE reads and gives no DNA. The sample table sets out roughly 160,000 distinct CDR3 sequences. The sample comprised blood T cells: a sorted CD56 or NKG2C T cell subset, CD4+ or CD8+ T cells, or bulk PBMC T cells (not recorded which). The receptors derive from a woman aged 18-70 years in good health.

The chain joins TRBV25-1 to TRBJ2-5; no DNA is available, so the TRBD1 call from TCRdb remains unchecked. This CDR3 is 14 amino acids long. Germline V gene sequence: CDR1 MGHDK, CDR2 SYGVNS. The CDR3 here is CASSVTTGRETQYF. Complete variable domain (other parts from reference TRBV25-1 and TRBJ2-5): EADIYQTPRYLVIGTGKKITLECSQTMGHDKMYWYQQDPGMELHLIHYSYGVNSTEKGDLSSESTVSRIRTEHFPLTLESARPSHTSQYLCASSVTTGRETQYFGPGTRLLVL.

This chain joins TRBV15 and TRBJ2-1. The CDR3 contains 13 residues. Germline V gene sequence: CDR1 LNHNV, CDR2 YYDKDF (reference sequence). The CDR3 region is CATSRENYNEQFF.

The chain links TRBV29-1 to TRBJ1-5. CDR3 length equals 11 residues. Germline V gene data show CDR1 as SQVTM and CDR2 as ANQGSEA. Here the CDR3 reads CSVGEGGPQHF.

This chain links TRBV7-9 with TRBJ2-7; there is no DNA to check the TCRdb D call of TRBD2. The germline gives CDR1 SEHNR, CDR2 FQNEAQ (reference sequence). The CDR3 has 17 amino acids. The CDR3 here is CASSLGLDFGSVSEQYF.

The J gene is TRBJ1-5, the V gene TRBV20-1; with no DNA, the TCRdb D assignment of TRBD1 cannot be verified. There are 17 residues in the CDR3. The germline CDR1 and CDR2 sequences are DFQATT and SNEGSKA (reference sequence). The CDR3 region is CSARRGFSTGDNQPQHF.